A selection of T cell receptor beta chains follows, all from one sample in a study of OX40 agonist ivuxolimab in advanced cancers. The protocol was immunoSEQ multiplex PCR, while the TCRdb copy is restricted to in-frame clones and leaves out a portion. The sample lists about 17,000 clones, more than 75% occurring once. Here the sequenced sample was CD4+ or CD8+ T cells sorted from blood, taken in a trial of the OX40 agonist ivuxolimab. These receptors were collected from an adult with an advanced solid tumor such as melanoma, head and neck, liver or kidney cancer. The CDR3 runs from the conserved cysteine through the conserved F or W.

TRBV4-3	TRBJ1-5	CASSRERGEPQHF
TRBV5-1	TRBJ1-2	CASSADPGTGGGYTF
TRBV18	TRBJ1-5	CASSPDQSQPQHF
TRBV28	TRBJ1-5	CASSRRGLGGGQPQHF
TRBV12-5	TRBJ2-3	CASGRGTDTQYF
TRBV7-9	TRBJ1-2	CASSRSSDSYGYTF
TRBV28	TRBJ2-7	CAGSPMTSTYEQYF
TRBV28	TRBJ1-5	CASSFGGSAGNQPQHF
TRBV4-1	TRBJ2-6	CASSLSPGLANVLTF
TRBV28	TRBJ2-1	CASSRSGYSYNEQFF
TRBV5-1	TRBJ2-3	CASSFSDYTDTQYF
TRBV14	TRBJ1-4	CASSQEAFRGGEKLFF
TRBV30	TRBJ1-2	CAWSLSWAGRGYTF
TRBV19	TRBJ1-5	CASSIKQGPPFYSNQPQHF
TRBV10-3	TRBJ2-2	CAISAVRDTGELFF
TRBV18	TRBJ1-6	CASSPGTGAVSSPLHF
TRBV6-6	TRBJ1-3	CASRRTGASGNTIYF
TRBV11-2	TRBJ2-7	CASSAGGGPSYEQYF
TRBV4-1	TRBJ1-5	CASSQEGVNQPQHF
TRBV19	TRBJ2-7	CASSQGYEQYF
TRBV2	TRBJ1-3	CASSQDLGNTIYF
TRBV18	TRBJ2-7	CASSPPGGRPYEQYF
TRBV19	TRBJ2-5	CAGTLSQGTQYF
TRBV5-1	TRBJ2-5	CASSYRDSQETQYF
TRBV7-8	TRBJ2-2	CASSLSWNTGELFF
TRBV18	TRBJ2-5	CASSRARGETQYF
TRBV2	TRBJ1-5	CASSLEGVQPQHF
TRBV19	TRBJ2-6	CASSWVGAGANVLTF
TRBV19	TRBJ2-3	CASSDSGSTDTQYF
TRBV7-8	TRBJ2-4	CASSPKQGLAKNIQYF
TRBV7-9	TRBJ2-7	CASSPRGLRGEQYF
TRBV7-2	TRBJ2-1	CASNPTSGSSYNEQFF
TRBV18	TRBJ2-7	CASSPPLASGPTYEQYF
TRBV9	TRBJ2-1	CASSVLVDGNNEQFF
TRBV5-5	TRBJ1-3	CASSTGGVGNTIYF
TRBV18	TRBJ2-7	CASSRGTGADEQYF
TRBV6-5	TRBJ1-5	CASSYSGNNQPQHF
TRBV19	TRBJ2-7	CASSIDGKGFYEQYF
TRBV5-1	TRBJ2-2	CASRRVGTGELFF
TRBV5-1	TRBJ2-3	CASSPDRGTDTQYF
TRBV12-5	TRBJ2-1	CASGLDTRGLAGAQGYNEQFF
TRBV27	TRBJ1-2	CASSFYYRSYGYTF